This T cell receptor beta chain originates from a study of early T cells in non-severe SARS-CoV-2 infection. The V gene's germline CDR1 is SGHTA and CDR2 FQGTGA. Trimming took 0 bases from V and 2 from J, leaving 9 bases between them. The CDR3 has 15 amino acids. TCRdb called the 5' RACE reads again in MiXCR, with one record for every CDR3 protein. Among 35,000 to 45,000 distinct CDR3 sequences listed, 5% to 6.5% were seen once. This clonotype is classed as medium-sized (0.01 to 0.1%). Its antigen is not known. Findings and limits, study-wide: CD4 and private specificities were missed by VDJdb matching, which favored anti-spike CD8 responses.

This receptor was obtained from an adult who was a healthcare worker with PCR-confirmed SARS-CoV-2 infection or an uninfected control (not recorded which). This sample comprised whole blood, obtained at baseline. The rearrangement uses TRBV7-3 and TRBJ2-3; D ambiguous. DNA for the CDR3: TGTGCCAGCAGCTTAACCGGCATTTACACAGATACGCAGTATTTT. Amino acids: CASSLTGIYTDTQYF.